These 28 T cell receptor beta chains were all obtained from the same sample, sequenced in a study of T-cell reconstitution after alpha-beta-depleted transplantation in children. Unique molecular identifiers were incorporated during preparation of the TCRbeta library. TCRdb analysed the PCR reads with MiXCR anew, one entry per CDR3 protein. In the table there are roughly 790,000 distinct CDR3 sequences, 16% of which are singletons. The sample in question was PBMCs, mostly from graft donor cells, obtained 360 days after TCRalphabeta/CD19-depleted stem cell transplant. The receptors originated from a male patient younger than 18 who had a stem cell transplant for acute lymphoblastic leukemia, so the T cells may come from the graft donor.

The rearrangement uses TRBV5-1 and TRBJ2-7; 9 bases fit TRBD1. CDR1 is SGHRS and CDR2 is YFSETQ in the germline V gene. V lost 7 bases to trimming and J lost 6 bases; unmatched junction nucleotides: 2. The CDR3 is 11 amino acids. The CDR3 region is CASRTGAEQYF. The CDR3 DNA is TGCGCCAGCCGGACAGGGGCCGAGCAGTACTTC.

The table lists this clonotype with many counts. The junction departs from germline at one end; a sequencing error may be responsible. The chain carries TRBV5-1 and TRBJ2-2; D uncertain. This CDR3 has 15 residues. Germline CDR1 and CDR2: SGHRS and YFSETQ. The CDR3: CASSLRTANTGELFF. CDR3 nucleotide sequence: TGTGCCAGCAGTTTACGGACGGCGAACACCGGGGAGCTGTTTTTT.

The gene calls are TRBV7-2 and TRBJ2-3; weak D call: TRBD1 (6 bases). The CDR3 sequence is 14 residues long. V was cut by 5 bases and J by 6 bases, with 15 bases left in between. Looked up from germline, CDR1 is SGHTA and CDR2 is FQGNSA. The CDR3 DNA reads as TGTGCCAGCAGCCGGACAGCCCACCCCGATACGCAGTATTTT. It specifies CASSRTAHPDTQYF.

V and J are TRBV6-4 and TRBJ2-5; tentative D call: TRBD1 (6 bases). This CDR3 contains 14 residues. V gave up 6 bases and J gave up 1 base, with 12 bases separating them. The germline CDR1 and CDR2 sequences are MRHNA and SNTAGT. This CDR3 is CASSRGLRQETQYF. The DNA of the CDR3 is TGTGCCAGCAGCAGGGGTCTCCGCCAAGAGACCCAGTACTTC.

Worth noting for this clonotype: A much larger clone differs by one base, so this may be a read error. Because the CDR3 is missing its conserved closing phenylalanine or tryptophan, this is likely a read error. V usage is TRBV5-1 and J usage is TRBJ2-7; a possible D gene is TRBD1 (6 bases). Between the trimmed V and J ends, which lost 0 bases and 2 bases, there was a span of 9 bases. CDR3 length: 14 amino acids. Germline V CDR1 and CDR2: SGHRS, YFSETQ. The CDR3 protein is CASSLGQDTYEQYY. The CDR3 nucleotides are TGCGCCAGCAGCTTGGGACAGGACACCTACGAGCAGTACTAC.

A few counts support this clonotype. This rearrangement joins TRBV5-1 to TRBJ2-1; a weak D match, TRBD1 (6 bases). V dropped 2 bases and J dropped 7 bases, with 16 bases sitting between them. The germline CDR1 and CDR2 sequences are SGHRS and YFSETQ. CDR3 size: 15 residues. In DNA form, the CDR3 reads TGCGCCAGCAGCTTAGTAGGGGGAACCATTAATGAGCAGTTCTTC. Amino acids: CASSLVGGTINEQFF.

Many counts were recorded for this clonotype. The CDR3 region is CSVGVDRETQYF. The CDR3 DNA sequence: TGCAGCGTTGGGGTTGATAGGGAGACCCAGTACTTC. The chain uses TRBV29-1 and TRBJ2-5, with no clear D. Trimming pared 4 bases from V and 5 bases from J, leaving 11 bases between. The CDR3 runs 12 residues. The germline gives CDR1 SQVTM, CDR2 ANQGSEA.

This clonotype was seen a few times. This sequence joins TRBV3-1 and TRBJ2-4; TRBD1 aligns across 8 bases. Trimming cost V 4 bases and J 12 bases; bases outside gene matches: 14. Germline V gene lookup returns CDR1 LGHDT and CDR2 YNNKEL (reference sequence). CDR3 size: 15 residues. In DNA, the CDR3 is TGTGCCAGCAGCCGGACCGGGACAGGTGGGGCTAATCAGTACTTC. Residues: CASSRTGTGGANQYF.

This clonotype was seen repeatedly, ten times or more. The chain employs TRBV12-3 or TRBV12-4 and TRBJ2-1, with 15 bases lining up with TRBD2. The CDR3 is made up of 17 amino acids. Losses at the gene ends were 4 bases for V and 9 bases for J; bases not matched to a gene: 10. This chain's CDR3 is CASSSGGLAGGPGEQFF. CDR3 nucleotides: TGTGCCAGCAGTTCCGGCGGACTAGCGGGAGGGCCGGGTGAGCAGTTCTTC.

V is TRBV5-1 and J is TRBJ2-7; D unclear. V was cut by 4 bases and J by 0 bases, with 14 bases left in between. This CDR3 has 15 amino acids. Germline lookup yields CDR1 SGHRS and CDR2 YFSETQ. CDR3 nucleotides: TGCGCCAGCAGCCTTGACCAAATCGCCTCCTACGAGCAGTACTTC. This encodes CASSLDQIASYEQYF.

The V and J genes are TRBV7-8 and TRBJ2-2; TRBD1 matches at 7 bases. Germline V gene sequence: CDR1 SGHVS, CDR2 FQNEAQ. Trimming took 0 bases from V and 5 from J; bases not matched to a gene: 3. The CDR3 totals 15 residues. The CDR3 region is CASSLARQGTGELFF. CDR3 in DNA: TGTGCCAGCAGCTTAGCACGACAGGGAACCGGGGAGCTGTTTTTT.

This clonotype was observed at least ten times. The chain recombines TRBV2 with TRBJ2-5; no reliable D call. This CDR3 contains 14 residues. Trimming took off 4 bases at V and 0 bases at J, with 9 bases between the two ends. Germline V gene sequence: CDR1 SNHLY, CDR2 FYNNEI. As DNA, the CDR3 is TGTGCCAGCAGTGCGACGTGGTACCAAGAGACCCAGTACTTC. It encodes CASSATWYQETQYF.

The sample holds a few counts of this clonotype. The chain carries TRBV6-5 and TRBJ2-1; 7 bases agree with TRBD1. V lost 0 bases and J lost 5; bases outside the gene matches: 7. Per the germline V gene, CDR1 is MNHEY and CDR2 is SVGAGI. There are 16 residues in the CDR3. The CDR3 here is CASSYSSRTGDNEQFF. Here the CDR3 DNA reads TGTGCCAGCAGTTACTCGAGCCGGACAGGTGACAATGAGCAGTTCTTC.

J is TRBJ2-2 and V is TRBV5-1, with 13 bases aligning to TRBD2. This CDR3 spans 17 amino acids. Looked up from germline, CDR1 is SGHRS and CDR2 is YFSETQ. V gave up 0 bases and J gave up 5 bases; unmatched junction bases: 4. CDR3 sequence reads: CASSLGLAGGSTGELFF. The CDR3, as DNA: TGCGCCAGCAGCTTGGGACTAGCGGGAGGAAGTACCGGGGAGCTGTTTTTT.

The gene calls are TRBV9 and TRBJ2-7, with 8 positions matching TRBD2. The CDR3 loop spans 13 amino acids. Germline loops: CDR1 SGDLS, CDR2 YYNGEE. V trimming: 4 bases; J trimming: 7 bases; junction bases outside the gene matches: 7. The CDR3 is CASSSGGIGEQYF. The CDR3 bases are TGTGCCAGCAGCTCGGGGGGGATAGGTGAGCAGTACTTC.

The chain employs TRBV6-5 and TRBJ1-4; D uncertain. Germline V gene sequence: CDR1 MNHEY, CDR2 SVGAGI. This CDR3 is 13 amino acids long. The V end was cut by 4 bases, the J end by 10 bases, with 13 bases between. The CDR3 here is CASSSPPEGKLFF. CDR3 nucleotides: TGTGCCAGCAGTTCCCCTCCAGAGGGAAAACTGTTTTTT.

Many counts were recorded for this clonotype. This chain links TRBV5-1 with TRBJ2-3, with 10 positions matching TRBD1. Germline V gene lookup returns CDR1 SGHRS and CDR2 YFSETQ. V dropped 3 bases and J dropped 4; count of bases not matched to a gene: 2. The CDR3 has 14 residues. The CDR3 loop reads CASSYDRGPDTQYF. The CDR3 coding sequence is TGCGCCAGCAGCTACGACAGGGGGCCAGATACGCAGTATTTT.

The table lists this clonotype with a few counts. The CDR3 sequence is CASSRTGMQYEQYF. Written as DNA, the CDR3 is TGTGCCAGCAGTAGGACAGGGATGCAATACGAGCAGTACTTC. This rearrangement joins TRBV12-3 or TRBV12-4 to TRBJ2-7; 8 bases align to TRBD1. The CDR3 consists of 14 residues. With V trimmed by 5 bases and J by 4 bases, 7 bases remained unmatched.

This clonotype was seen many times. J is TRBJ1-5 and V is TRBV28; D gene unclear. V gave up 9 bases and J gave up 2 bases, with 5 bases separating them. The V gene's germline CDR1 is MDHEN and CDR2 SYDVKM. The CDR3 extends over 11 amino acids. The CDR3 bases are TGTGCCAGTTCGGGCAATCAGCCCCAGCATTTT. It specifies CASSGNQPQHF.

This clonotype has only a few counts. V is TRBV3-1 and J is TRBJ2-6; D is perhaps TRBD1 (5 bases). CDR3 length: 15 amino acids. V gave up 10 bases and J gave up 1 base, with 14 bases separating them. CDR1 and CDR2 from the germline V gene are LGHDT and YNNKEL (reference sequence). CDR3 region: CATQGRISGANVLTF. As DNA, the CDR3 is TGTGCCACCCAGGGTCGTATATCTGGGGCCAACGTCCTGACTTTC.

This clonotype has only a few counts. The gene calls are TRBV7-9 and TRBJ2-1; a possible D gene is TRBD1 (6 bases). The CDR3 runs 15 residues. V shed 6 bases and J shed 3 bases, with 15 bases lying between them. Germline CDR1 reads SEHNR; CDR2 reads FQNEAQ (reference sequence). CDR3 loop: CASSYTDRYYNEQFF. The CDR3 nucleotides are TGTGCCAGCAGTTATACGGACAGATACTACAATGAGCAGTTCTTC.

CDR3 region: CASIGGEKLFF. For the CDR3, the DNA is TGTGCCAGCATAGGTGGCGAAAAACTGTTTTTT. The chain employs TRBV12-3 or TRBV12-4 and TRBJ1-4; D remains unclear. The CDR3 length is 11 residues. V dropped 7 bases and J dropped 8 bases, with 8 bases sitting between them.

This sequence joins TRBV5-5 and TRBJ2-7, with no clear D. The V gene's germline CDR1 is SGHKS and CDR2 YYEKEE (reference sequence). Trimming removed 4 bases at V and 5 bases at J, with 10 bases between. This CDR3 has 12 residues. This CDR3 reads CASSITGNEQYF. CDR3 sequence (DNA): TGTGCCAGCAGCATAACGGGTAACGAGCAGTACTTC. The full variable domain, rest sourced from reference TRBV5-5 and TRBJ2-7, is DAGVTQSPTHLIKTRGQQVTLRCSPISGHKSVSWYQQVLGQGPQFIFQYYEKEERGRGNFPDRFSARQFPNYSSELNVNALLLGDSALYLCASSITGNEQYFGPGTRLTVT.

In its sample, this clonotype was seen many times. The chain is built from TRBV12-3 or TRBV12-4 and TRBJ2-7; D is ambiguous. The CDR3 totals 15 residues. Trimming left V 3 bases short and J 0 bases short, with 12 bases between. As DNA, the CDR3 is TGTGCCAGCAGTTTTGTTCGTGCAAACTCCTACGAGCAGTACTTC. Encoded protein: CASSFVRANSYEQYF.

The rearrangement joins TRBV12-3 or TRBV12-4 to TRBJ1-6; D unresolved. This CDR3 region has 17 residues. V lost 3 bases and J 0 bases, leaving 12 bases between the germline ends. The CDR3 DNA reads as TGTGCCAGCAGTTTGGGCAGGTTGAGCTCCTATAATTCACCCCTCCACTTT. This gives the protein CASSLGRLSSYNSPLHF.

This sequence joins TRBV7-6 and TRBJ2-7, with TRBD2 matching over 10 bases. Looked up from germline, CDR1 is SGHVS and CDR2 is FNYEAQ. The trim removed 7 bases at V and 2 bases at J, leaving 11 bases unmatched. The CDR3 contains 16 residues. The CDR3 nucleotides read TGTGCCAGCACCTTCCAAGCGGGAGGGAATGCCTACGAGCAGTACTTC. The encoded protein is CASTFQAGGNAYEQYF.

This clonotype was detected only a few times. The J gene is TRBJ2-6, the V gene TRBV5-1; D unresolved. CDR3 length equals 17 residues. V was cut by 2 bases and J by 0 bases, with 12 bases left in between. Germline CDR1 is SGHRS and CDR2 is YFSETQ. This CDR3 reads CASSFWVPPSGANVLTF. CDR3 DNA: TGCGCCAGCAGCTTTTGGGTTCCCCCCTCTGGGGCCAACGTCCTGACTTTC.

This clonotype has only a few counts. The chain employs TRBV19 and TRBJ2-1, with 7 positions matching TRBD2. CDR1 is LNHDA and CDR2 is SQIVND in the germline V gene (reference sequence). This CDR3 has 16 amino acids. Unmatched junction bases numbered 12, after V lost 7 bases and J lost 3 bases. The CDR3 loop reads CASMMGGEGSYNEQFF. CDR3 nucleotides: TGTGCCAGTATGATGGGAGGGGAGGGGAGCTACAATGAGCAGTTCTTC.